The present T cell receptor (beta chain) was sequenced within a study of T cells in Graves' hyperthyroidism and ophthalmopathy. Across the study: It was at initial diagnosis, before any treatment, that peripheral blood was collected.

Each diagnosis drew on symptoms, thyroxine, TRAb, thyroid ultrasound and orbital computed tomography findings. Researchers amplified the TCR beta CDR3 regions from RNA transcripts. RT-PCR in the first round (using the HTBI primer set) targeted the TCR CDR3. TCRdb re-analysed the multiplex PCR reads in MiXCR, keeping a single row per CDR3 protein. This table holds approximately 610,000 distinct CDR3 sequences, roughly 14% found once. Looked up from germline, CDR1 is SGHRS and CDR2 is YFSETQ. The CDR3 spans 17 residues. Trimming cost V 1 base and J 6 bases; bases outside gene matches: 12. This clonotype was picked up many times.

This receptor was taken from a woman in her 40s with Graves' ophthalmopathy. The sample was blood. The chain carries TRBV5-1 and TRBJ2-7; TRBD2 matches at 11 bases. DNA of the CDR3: TGCGCCAGCAGCTTGTGGACTAGCGGGCGGTTGGTTGGCGAGCAGTACTTC. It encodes CASSLWTSGRLVGEQYF. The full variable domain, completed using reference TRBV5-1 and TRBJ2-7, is KAGVTQTPRYLIKTRGQQVTLSCSPISGHRSVSWYQQTPGQGLQFLFEYFSETQRNKGNFPGRFSGRQFSNSRSEMNVSTLELGDSALYLCASSLWTSGRLVGEQYFGPGTRLTVT.